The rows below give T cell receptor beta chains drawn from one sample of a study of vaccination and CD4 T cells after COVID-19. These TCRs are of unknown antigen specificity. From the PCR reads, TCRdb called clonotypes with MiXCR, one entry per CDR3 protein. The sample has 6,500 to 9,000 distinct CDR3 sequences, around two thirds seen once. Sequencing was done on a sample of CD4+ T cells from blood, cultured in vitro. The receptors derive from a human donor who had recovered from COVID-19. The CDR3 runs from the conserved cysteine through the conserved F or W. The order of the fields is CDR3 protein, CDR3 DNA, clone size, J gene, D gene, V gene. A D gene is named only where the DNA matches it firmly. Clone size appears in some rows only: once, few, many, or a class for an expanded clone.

CDR3aa: CASSLTPGRSNSPLHF
CDR3nt: TGTGCCAGCAGCTTAACCCCCGGCAGGTCAAATTCACCCCTCCACTTT
abundance: NA
j_gene: TRBJ1-6
d_gene: NA
v_gene: TRBV7-2

CDR3aa: CSASTSGGSSEQFF
CDR3nt: TGCAGTGCTTCTACTAGCGGGGGGAGCAGTGAGCAGTTCTTC
abundance: NA
j_gene: TRBJ2-1
d_gene: TRBD2
v_gene: TRBV20-1

CDR3aa: CATQGGMTGYTF
CDR3nt: TGTGCCACCCAGGGAGGAATGACCGGCTACACCTTC
abundance: NA
j_gene: TRBJ1-2
d_gene: NA
v_gene: TRBV24-1

CDR3aa: CASSYRAGPGAYEQYF
CDR3nt: TGTGCCAGCAGTTATAGGGCCGGTCCGGGCGCCTACGAGCAGTACTTC
abundance: NA
j_gene: TRBJ2-7
d_gene: NA
v_gene: TRBV6-5

CDR3aa: CASSLGGYRDNEQFF
CDR3nt: TGTGCCAGCAGCTTAGGAGGGTACAGGGATAATGAGCAGTTCTTC
abundance: NA
j_gene: TRBJ2-1
d_gene: NA
v_gene: TRBV11-3

CDR3aa: CASSGQGAYYGYTF
CDR3nt: TGTGCCAGCAGCGGACAGGGGGCATACTATGGCTACACCTTC
abundance: NA
j_gene: TRBJ1-2
d_gene: TRBD1
v_gene: TRBV6-1

CDR3aa: CATSGPSGASTDTQYF
CDR3nt: TGTGCCACCAGTGGCCCCTCAGGGGCCAGCACAGATACGCAGTATTTT
abundance: NA
j_gene: TRBJ2-3
d_gene: NA
v_gene: TRBV24-1

CDR3aa: CASKLTETNTEAFF
CDR3nt: TGTGCCAGCAAACTTACAGAGACTAACACTGAAGCTTTCTTT
abundance: NA
j_gene: TRBJ1-1
d_gene: NA
v_gene: TRBV2

CDR3aa: CASATRGTEAFF
CDR3nt: TGTGCCAGTGCGACCAGGGGCACTGAAGCTTTCTTT
abundance: NA
j_gene: TRBJ1-1
d_gene: NA
v_gene: TRBV19

CDR3aa: CASSLAPGTENNEQFF
CDR3nt: TGTGCCAGCAGCTTAGCGCCAGGGACAGAGAACAATGAGCAGTTCTTC
abundance: NA
j_gene: TRBJ2-1
d_gene: TRBD1
v_gene: TRBV7-8

CDR3aa: CASSLGRLETQYF
CDR3nt: TGTGCCAGCAGTCTTGGACGCTTAGAGACCCAGTACTTC
abundance: NA
j_gene: TRBJ2-5
d_gene: NA
v_gene: TRBV6-1

CDR3aa: CASSRDSSYGYTF
CDR3nt: TGCGCCAGCAGCCGGGACAGCTCTTATGGCTACACCTTC
abundance: NA
j_gene: TRBJ1-2
d_gene: TRBD1
v_gene: TRBV5-1

CDR3aa: CASSSKHRAGTQYF
CDR3nt: TGTGCCAGCAGCTCAAAACACAGGGCGGGGACCCAGTACTTC
abundance: NA
j_gene: TRBJ2-5
d_gene: NA
v_gene: TRBV7-9

CDR3aa: CASRGDLDTEAFF
CDR3nt: TGTGCCAGCAGAGGGGATCTAGACACTGAAGCTTTCTTT
abundance: NA
j_gene: TRBJ1-1
d_gene: NA
v_gene: TRBV12-3/TRBV12-4

CDR3aa: CASSFGYNSPLHF
CDR3nt: TGTGCCAGCAGTTTTGGGTATAATTCACCCCTCCACTTT
abundance: few
j_gene: TRBJ1-6
d_gene: NA
v_gene: TRBV27

CDR3aa: CASSTGQGPYNSPLHF
CDR3nt: TGTGCCAGCAGTACTGGACAGGGTCCCTATAATTCACCCCTCCACTTT
abundance: few
j_gene: TRBJ1-6
d_gene: TRBD1
v_gene: TRBV6-1

CDR3aa: CASSLGSNYGYTF
CDR3nt: TGTGCCAGCAGCTTGGGGAGTAACTATGGCTACACCTTC
abundance: NA
j_gene: TRBJ1-2
d_gene: NA
v_gene: TRBV5-6

CDR3aa: CASSQDMRGGSGEKLFF
CDR3nt: TGCGCCAGCAGCCAAGATATGAGAGGGGGCTCGGGTGAAAAACTGTTTTTT
abundance: NA
j_gene: TRBJ1-4
d_gene: TRBD1
v_gene: TRBV4-1

CDR3aa: CSAHGTGFGTEAFF
CDR3nt: TGCAGTGCCCATGGCACAGGGTTTGGCACTGAAGCTTTCTTT
abundance: NA
j_gene: TRBJ1-1
d_gene: NA
v_gene: TRBV20-1

CDR3aa: CASIQGRTGELFF
CDR3nt: TGTGCCAGCATTCAGGGTCGGACCGGGGAGCTGTTTTTT
abundance: once
j_gene: TRBJ2-2
d_gene: NA
v_gene: TRBV6-1

CDR3aa: CASSIGQGINTEAFF
CDR3nt: TGTGCCAGTAGTATAGGGCAGGGTATCAACACTGAAGCTTTCTTT
abundance: NA
j_gene: TRBJ1-1
d_gene: NA
v_gene: TRBV19

CDR3aa: CASSYVRDSPSYF
CDR3nt: TGTGCCAGCAGTTACGTACGGGACTCCCCGTCGTATTTT
abundance: medium-sized
j_gene: TRBJ2-3
d_gene: NA
v_gene: TRBV6-5

CDR3aa: CSAPALYGYTF
CDR3nt: TGCAGTGCCCCGGCGCTTTATGGCTACACCTTC
abundance: NA
j_gene: TRBJ1-2
d_gene: NA
v_gene: TRBV20-1

CDR3aa: CSARRTGGEGYTF
CDR3nt: TGCAGTGCTAGACGAACAGGGGGAGAGGGCTACACCTTC
abundance: NA
j_gene: TRBJ1-2
d_gene: TRBD1
v_gene: TRBV20-1

CDR3aa: CASSRGLTYGYTF
CDR3nt: TGTGCCAGCAGTCGCGGGCTCACCTATGGCTACACCTTC
abundance: NA
j_gene: TRBJ1-2
d_gene: NA
v_gene: TRBV27

CDR3aa: CASSNHNEQFF
CDR3nt: TGTGCCAGCAGCAACCACAATGAGCAGTTCTTC
abundance: NA
j_gene: TRBJ2-1
d_gene: NA
v_gene: TRBV21-1

CDR3aa: CSAGKTGPYEKLFF
CDR3nt: TGCAGTGCTGGGAAGACAGGGCCCTATGAAAAACTGTTTTTT
abundance: NA
j_gene: TRBJ1-4
d_gene: TRBD1
v_gene: TRBV20-1

CDR3aa: CASTSGYYNEQFF
CDR3nt: TGTGCCAGCACTAGCGGATATTACAATGAGCAGTTCTTC
abundance: NA
j_gene: TRBJ2-1
d_gene: TRBD2
v_gene: TRBV28

CDR3aa: CSASTFQTQYF
CDR3nt: TGCAGTGCTAGTACCTTCCAGACCCAGTACTTC
abundance: few
j_gene: TRBJ2-5
d_gene: NA
v_gene: TRBV20-1

CDR3aa: CASSLVGDRVPNSPLHF
CDR3nt: TGTGCCAGCAGCTTAGTTGGGGACAGGGTGCCTAATTCACCCCTCCACTTT
abundance: NA
j_gene: TRBJ1-6
d_gene: TRBD1
v_gene: TRBV7-8

CDR3aa: CATSRGDSTDTQYF
CDR3nt: TGTGCCACCAGCAGAGGGGACAGCACAGATACGCAGTATTTT
abundance: NA
j_gene: TRBJ2-3
d_gene: NA
v_gene: TRBV15

CDR3aa: CASSLGTSRINEQFF
CDR3nt: TGTGCCAGCAGCTTAGGTACTAGTCGTATCAATGAGCAGTTCTTC
abundance: NA
j_gene: TRBJ2-1
d_gene: NA
v_gene: TRBV7-2

CDR3aa: CATSRVPNSPLHF
CDR3nt: TGTGCCACCAGCAGAGTGCCTAATTCACCCCTCCACTTT
abundance: NA
j_gene: TRBJ1-6
d_gene: NA
v_gene: TRBV15

CDR3aa: CSAREGTSEGETQYF
CDR3nt: TGCAGTGCTAGAGAAGGGACCTCCGAGGGGGAGACCCAGTACTTC
abundance: once
j_gene: TRBJ2-5
d_gene: NA
v_gene: TRBV20-1

CDR3aa: CASRDTGGLQPLHF
CDR3nt: TGTGCCAGCAGAGATACAGGAGGACTGCAACCCCTCCACTTT
abundance: NA
j_gene: TRBJ1-6
d_gene: NA
v_gene: TRBV2